These T cell receptor beta chains were read from a single sample in a study of T cells in Graves' hyperthyroidism and ophthalmopathy. TCRdb used MiXCR to reprocess the multiplex PCR reads, holding one entry per CDR3 protein. Of roughly 840,000 distinct CDR3 sequences in the sample, 38% are singletons; the top ten hold about 8.9%. Sequenced: blood. These receptors were collected from a man in his late teens or twenties with Graves' hyperthyroidism. CDR3s include the opening cysteine and the closing phenylalanine or tryptophan. D genes are given only for firm matches. Clone size is not always given. Where it is, it says once, few, many or a class for expanded clones.

size | D | J | V | CDR3 | DNA
. | TRBD2 | TRBJ2-2 | TRBV7-9 | CASSPGAGENTGELFF | TGTGCCAGCAGCCCCGGGGCGGGGGAGAACACCGGGGAGCTGTTTTTT
many | . | TRBJ2-5 | TRBV7-8 | CASSLAPRETQYF | TGTGCCAGCAGCTTAGCTCCGCGGGAGACCCAGTACTTC
. | . | TRBJ2-7 | TRBV24-1 | CASSLNPSGREQYF | TGTGCCAGCAGTCTAAATCCGTCGGGACGTGAGCAGTACTTC
. | . | TRBJ2-7 | TRBV19 | CASSLWDGYEQYF | TGTGCCAGTAGTCTGTGGGACGGCTACGAGCAGTACTTC
few | . | TRBJ2-2 | TRBV5-8 | CASSQEHHAGELFF | TGTGCCAGCAGCCAAGAACACCACGCCGGGGAGCTGTTTTTT
many | TRBD1 | TRBJ2-7 | TRBV6-6 | CASSFGQGNEQYF | TGTGCCAGCAGTTTCGGACAGGGGAACGAGCAGTACTTC
. | . | TRBJ1-3 | TRBV7-2 | CASSLWSGGGSGNTVYF | TGTGCCAGCAGCTTATGGTCTGGCGGGGGCTCTGGAAACACCGTATATTTT
few | . | TRBJ1-6 | TRBV6-1 | CASSEGALNSPLHF | TGTGCCAGCAGTGAAGGAGCCTTAAATTCACCCCTCCACTTT
few | TRBD1 | TRBJ2-5 | TRBV7-6 | CASSPMTGHQETQYF | TGTGCCAGCAGCCCGATGACAGGGCATCAAGAGACCCAGTACTTC
many | TRBD1 | TRBJ1-6 | TRBV10-2 | CASHGQGRSPLHF | TGCGCCAGCCATGGACAGGGTCGTTCACCCCTCCACTTT
. | . | TRBJ1-1 | TRBV10-2 | CASSLGQTFEAFF | TGTGCCAGCAGTTTAGGGCAGACCTTCGAAGCTTTCTTT
many | . | TRBJ1-3 | TRBV25-1 | CASSVKGTSGNTIYF | TGTGCCAGCAGTGTCAAAGGAACCTCTGGAAACACCATATATTTT
many | . | TRBJ1-1 | TRBV10-3 | CAISESSQGDTEAFF | TGTGCCATCAGTGAGTCGTCGCAGGGAGACACTGAAGCTTTCTTT
many | . | TRBJ1-2 | TRBV7-2 | CASSLTGTSRVGYGYTF | TGTGCCAGCAGCCTAACGGGGACGTCTAGGGTGGGCTATGGCTACACCTTC
. | TRBD1 | TRBJ1-5 | TRBV7-3 | CTSSPTGQAYNQPQHF | TGTACCAGCAGCCCGACAGGACAGGCATATAATCAGCCCCAGCATTTT
many | . | TRBJ1-2 | TRBV20-1 | CSALAGESGYTF | TGCAGTGCTCTGGCGGGGGAGAGCGGCTACACCTTC
. | . | TRBJ1-5 | TRBV6-6 | CASSEDGADSNQPQHF | TGTGCCAGCAGTGAAGATGGGGCGGATAGCAATCAGCCCCAGCATTTT
many | TRBD1 | TRBJ2-2 | TRBV10-3 | CASSYRGTGELFF | TGTGCCAGCAGCTACAGGGGTACCGGGGAGCTGTTTTTT
once | TRBD2 | TRBJ2-5 | TRBV3-1 | CASSQQGTSGDLLYQETQYF | TGTGCCAGCAGCCAACAGGGGACTAGCGGGGACCTCCTGTACCAAGAGACCCAGTACTTC
. | . | TRBJ2-1 | TRBV10-3 | CAISPDGYNEQLF | TGTGCCATCAGTCCTGACGGCTACAATGAGCAGCTCTTC
. | . | TRBJ2-7 | TRBV15 | CATSAWLLAEQYF | TGTGCCACCAGCGCCTGGTTGCTAGCCGAGCAGTACTTC
once | TRBD2 | TRBJ2-5 | TRBV7-9 | CASSAGLGGQETQYF | TGTGCCAGCAGCGCGGGACTAGGGGGCCAAGAGACCCAGTACTTC
many | TRBD1 | TRBJ2-7 | TRBV20-1 | CSARKQGRYEQYF | TGCAGTGCTCGAAAACAGGGGCGGTACGAGCAGTACTTC
. | . | TRBJ1-1 | TRBV11-2 | CASSLIRGTNTEAFF | TGTGCCAGCAGCTTAATAAGGGGGACGAACACTGAAGCTTTCTTT
. | TRBD1 | TRBJ2-5 | TRBV2 | CASRPLRDRVETQYF | TGTGCCAGCCGACCCCTACGGGACAGGGTGGAGACCCAGTACTTC
. | . | TRBJ2-5 | TRBV4-1 | CASSLQGGVETQYF | TGCGCCAGCAGCCTCCAGGGGGGTGTAGAGACCCAGTACTTC
. | . | TRBJ2-7 | TRBV11-1 | CASSQAMTYEQYF | TGCGCCAGCAGCCAAGCCATGACCTACGAGCAGTACTTC
. | . | TRBJ2-2 | TRBV7-2 | CASRLARGPTGELFF | TGTGCCAGCAGGTTGGCTCGGGGGCCCACCGGGGAGCTGTTTTTT
. | TRBD2 | TRBJ2-3 | TRBV29-1 | CSDGLAGDDTQYF | TGCAGCGACGGACTAGCGGGAGACGATACGCAGTATTTT
few | . | TRBJ1-5 | TRBV12-3/TRBV12-4 | CASSLGGRSYQPQHF | TGTGCCAGCAGTTTAGGCGGCAGGTCCTATCAGCCCCAGCATTTT
. | . | TRBJ1-1 | TRBV10-3 | CAISETAVTGDPNTEAFF | TGTGCCATCAGTGAGACGGCAGTCACCGGGGATCCGAACACTGAAGCTTTCTTT
many | TRBD2 | TRBJ2-7 | TRBV2 | CASRGGVEQYF | TGTGCCAGTCGGGGGGGTGTCGAGCAGTACTTC
. | . | TRBJ1-1 | TRBV20-1 | CSAPNPSQLNTEAFF | TGCAGTGCCCCAAACCCCAGCCAACTGAACACTGAAGCTTTCTTT
few | . | TRBJ2-6 | TRBV6-6 | CASSPLQGSLAGANVLTF | TGTGCCAGCAGTCCCCTACAGGGAAGTCTGGCTGGGGCCAACGTCCTGACTTTC
. | . | TRBJ1-1 | TRBV9 | CASSSPFQGRVAFF | TGTGCCAGCAGCTCCCCTTTTCAGGGACGCGTAGCTTTCTTT
. | . | TRBJ1-6 | TRBV2 | CASSQPGRLNSPLHF | TGTGCCAGCAGCCAACCCGGACGGCTTAATTCACCCCTCCACTTT
. | TRBD1 | TRBJ1-5 | TRBV7-9 | CATSLTGTVQPQHF | TGTGCCACCTCCCTCACAGGGACAGTCCAGCCCCAGCATTTT
few | . | TRBJ2-7 | TRBV12-3/TRBV12-4 | CASSLQQASQF | TGTGCCAGCAGTTTACAGCAGGCTAGTCAGTTC
. | . | TRBJ1-5 | TRBV24-1 | CATYSNQPQHF | TGTGCAACCTATAGCAATCAGCCCCAGCATTTT
few | TRBD1 | TRBJ2-2 | TRBV7-9 | CASSSPGQGNTGELFF | TGTGCCAGCAGCTCTCCGGGACAGGGGAACACCGGGGAGCTGTTTTTT
once | . | TRBJ2-5 | TRBV7-6 | CASSRTLPTGGQEAQYF | TGTGCCAGCAGCCGCACACTACCGACAGGAGGCCAAGAGGCCCAGTACTTC
. | TRBD1 | TRBJ2-7 | TRBV2 | CASSEPRDRAEQYF | TGTGCCAGCAGTGAACCCCGGGACAGGGCCGAGCAGTACTTC
. | . | TRBJ2-1 | TRBV4-1 | CASSRTGREQFF | TGCGCCAGCAGTCGAACAGGGCGGGAGCAGTTCTTC
. | . | TRBJ2-5 | TRBV7-8 | CASSHSRMGSKETQYF | TGTGCCAGCAGCCACTCACGGATGGGGTCCAAAGAGACCCAGTACTTC
few | . | TRBJ2-7 | TRBV7-3 | CASGVKDTTYEQYF | TGTGCCAGCGGGGTGAAGGACACTACCTACGAGCAGTACTTC
. | . | TRBJ2-5 | TRBV9 | CASSVETGQPQYF | TGTGCCAGCAGCGTAGAGACGGGGCAGCCCCAGTACTTC